A selection of T cell receptor beta chains follows, all from one sample in a study of blood T cell repertoires in COVID-19. Method: immunoSEQ multiplex PCR; TCRdb's copy keeps in-frame clones and lacks some. Among 40,000 to 55,000 clones listed, approximately 85% were seen once. The sample was peripheral blood. These receptor sequences come from a man between 45 and 60 years old with active COVID-19. The CDR3 runs from the conserved cysteine through the conserved F or W. The D gene is left open where the match is weak. Not every row has a clone size; where given, it reads once, few, many or a size class.

d_gene: TRBD1; v_gene: TRBV28; abundance: .; j_gene: TRBJ2-1; CDR3nt: TGTGCCAGCAGCCAAAGGGCCAGGGGGCGTTTCTACAATGAGCAGTTCTTC; CDR3aa: CASSQRARGRFYNEQFF
d_gene: TRBD1; v_gene: TRBV14; abundance: .; j_gene: TRBJ1-4; CDR3nt: TGTGCCAGCAGCTCTTCCGGGACAGGGGGCAGCGAGGAAAAACTGTTTTTT; CDR3aa: CASSSSGTGGSEEKLFF
d_gene: TRBD2; v_gene: TRBV4-3; abundance: .; j_gene: TRBJ2-1; CDR3nt: TGCGCCAGCAGCCAGCGACTAGCGGGGGCCTACAATGAGCAGTTCTTC; CDR3aa: CASSQRLAGAYNEQFF
d_gene: .; v_gene: TRBV2; abundance: .; j_gene: TRBJ1-5; CDR3nt: TGTGCCAGCAGTGGGGAGGGTCTCGGCAATCAGCCCCAGCATTTT; CDR3aa: CASSGEGLGNQPQHF
d_gene: TRBD1; v_gene: TRBV7-2; abundance: .; j_gene: TRBJ1-1; CDR3nt: TGTGCCAGCGGCAATCCCGACAGGGGAATGAACACTGAAGCTTTCTTT; CDR3aa: CASGNPDRGMNTEAFF
d_gene: .; v_gene: TRBV7-2; abundance: few; j_gene: TRBJ1-3; CDR3nt: TGTGCCAGCAGCTCAGGGTTCTCTGGAAACACCATATATTTT; CDR3aa: CASSSGFSGNTIYF
d_gene: TRBD2; v_gene: TRBV5-4; abundance: .; j_gene: TRBJ2-3; CDR3nt: TGTGCCAGCAGCGTTCGCCTAGCGGGAATAAATACGCAGTATTTT; CDR3aa: CASSVRLAGINTQYF
d_gene: TRBD1; v_gene: TRBV5-1; abundance: .; j_gene: TRBJ1-1; CDR3nt: TGCGCCAGCAGCCAGGACAGGGATGTAGCTTTCTTT; CDR3aa: CASSQDRDVAFF
d_gene: .; v_gene: TRBV4-3; abundance: .; j_gene: TRBJ2-5; CDR3nt: TGCGCCAGCAGCCAGGCGAGGCAAGAGACCCAGTACTTC; CDR3aa: CASSQARQETQYF
d_gene: .; v_gene: TRBV4-1; abundance: .; j_gene: TRBJ1-1; CDR3nt: TGCGCCAGCAGCCCTGTGAGGGGGGGCATGAACACTGAAGCTTTCTTT; CDR3aa: CASSPVRGGMNTEAFF
d_gene: TRBD1; v_gene: TRBV24-1; abundance: .; j_gene: TRBJ1-2; CDR3nt: TGTGCCACCAGTGATTCAAGGACAGGAGGGCGTAGCTACACCTTC; CDR3aa: CATSDSRTGGRSYTF
d_gene: .; v_gene: TRBV21-1; abundance: .; j_gene: TRBJ2-1; CDR3nt: TGTGCCAGCAGCAAAGATCGCGAACCGGGACAGGGGGTCCAATTGAGCTCCTACAATGAGCAGTTCTTC; CDR3aa: CASSKDREPGQGVQLSSYNEQFF
d_gene: .; v_gene: TRBV18; abundance: once; j_gene: TRBJ1-4; CDR3nt: TGTGCCAGCTCACGGGCCGGACAGATTAATGAAAAACTGTTTTTT; CDR3aa: CASSRAGQINEKLFF
d_gene: .; v_gene: TRBV9; abundance: .; j_gene: TRBJ1-4; CDR3nt: TGTGCCAGCAGCGTTGAACAGGGCGGAGGTGAAAAACTGTTTTTT; CDR3aa: CASSVEQGGGEKLFF
d_gene: .; v_gene: TRBV2; abundance: once; j_gene: TRBJ1-1; CDR3nt: TGTGCCAGCAGTGAAGCGCGGTTGGGGGCCTCCCAAGCTTTCTTT; CDR3aa: CASSEARLGASQAFF
d_gene: TRBD1; v_gene: TRBV3-1/TRBV3-2; abundance: once; j_gene: TRBJ1-3; CDR3nt: TGTGCCAGCAGCGACGGGACAGGGAAGAGGGCTGGAAACACCATATATTTT; CDR3aa: CASSDGTGKRAGNTIYF
d_gene: .; v_gene: TRBV7-9; abundance: .; j_gene: TRBJ1-1; CDR3nt: TGTGCCAGCAGCTTTAGCACTGAAGCTTTCTTT; CDR3aa: CASSFSTEAFF
d_gene: TRBD2; v_gene: TRBV19; abundance: .; j_gene: TRBJ2-1; CDR3nt: TGTGCCAGTAGTACGACTAGCGGCACCTACAATGAGCAGTTCTTC; CDR3aa: CASSTTSGTYNEQFF
d_gene: .; v_gene: TRBV7-9; abundance: .; j_gene: TRBJ1-1; CDR3nt: TGTGCCAGCAGCCCGACGACAGGAGAAGCTTTCTTT; CDR3aa: CASSPTTGEAFF
d_gene: .; v_gene: TRBV3-1/TRBV3-2; abundance: .; j_gene: TRBJ2-7; CDR3nt: TGTGCCAGCAGCCGCGGTCATCAGGGTCGGAAGTACTTC; CDR3aa: CASSRGHQGRKYF